Sequencing of this T cell receptor (beta chain) was carried out in a study of cytotoxic CD8 clonotypes in ibrutinib-treated CLL. V shed 5 bases and J shed 4 bases, with 14 bases lying between them. The CDR3 is 15 residues long. The germline CDR1 and CDR2 sequences are LNHNV and YYDKDF (reference sequence). TCRdb's table, derived via immunoSEQ multiplex PCR, lists solely in-frame clones and lacks some. This sample has 150,000 or so clones, with approximately 83% found just once. Only one count was recorded for this clone. The receptor was derived from a human donor with chronic lymphocytic leukemia. This chain connects TRBV15 to TRBJ1-4, with unresolved D. Sequencing used PBMCs, obtained after 24 months of ibrutinib treatment. CDR3 sequence reads: CATSGSTAFNEKLFF. DNA of the CDR3: TGTGCCACCAGCGGCTCGACGGCTTTTAATGAAAAACTGTTTTTT.